Listed below are T cell receptor beta chains from one sample, sequenced in a study of read filtering for tumor transcriptome and immune sequencing. TCRdb itself ran the reads through MiXCR, one entry per CDR3 protein. Of 40,000 to 50,000 distinct CDR3 sequences in the sample, about 19% are singletons; the top ten hold roughly 15%. The sequenced sample consisted of a population of CD138-negative cells sorted from bone marrow. The receptors stem from a donor aged 40 or older with multiple myeloma. CDR3s include the opening cysteine and the closing phenylalanine or tryptophan. D genes are given only for firm matches. Clone size is not always given. Where it is, it says once, few, many or a class for expanded clones.

V gene	clone size	CDR3 length	D gene	J gene	CDR3 protein	CDR3 DNA
TRBV6-2/TRBV6-3	NA	15	NA	TRBJ2-4	CASSGGGTAKNIQYF	TGTGCCAGCAGTGGGGGGGGCACAGCCAAAAACATTCAGTACTTC
TRBV20-1	few	14	TRBD2	TRBJ2-3	CSARTSGEGDTQYF	TGCAGTGCTAGAACCAGCGGGGAGGGAGATACGCAGTATTTT
TRBV7-9	many	14	NA	TRBJ1-1	CASSLGMGRPEAFF	TGTGCCAGCAGCTTAGGGATGGGGAGGCCTGAAGCTTTCTTT
TRBV7-2	many	14	NA	TRBJ1-1	CASSLAVGGSEAFF	TGTGCCAGCAGCTTAGCGGTGGGGGGGTCTGAAGCTTTCTTT
TRBV7-7	once	15	NA	TRBJ2-3	CASSPRLTGTDTQYF	TGTGCTAGCAGCCCTAGGCTAACGGGCACGGATACGCAGTATTTT
TRBV5-1	many	14	NA	TRBJ1-1	CASSLLGSGTEAFF	TGCGCCAGCAGCTTGCTAGGGTCGGGCACTGAAGCTTTCTTT
TRBV2	once	13	NA	TRBJ1-1	CASRTGRETEAFF	TGTGCCAGCAGGACGGGCAGGGAGACAGAAGCTTTCTTT
TRBV6-1	many	14	NA	TRBJ1-5	CASSRDGSNQPQHF	TGTGCCAGCAGTAGAGATGGTAGCAATCAGCCCCAGCATTTT
TRBV6-2/TRBV6-3	many	13	TRBD1	TRBJ2-1	CTSSYSHRDSQFF	TGTACCAGCAGTTACTCCCACCGGGACAGCCAGTTCTTC
TRBV24-1	NA	12	NA	TRBJ1-1	CATSEGRGEAFF	TGTGCCACCAGTGAAGGGAGGGGGGAAGCTTTCTTT
TRBV6-2/TRBV6-3	many	17	TRBD2	TRBJ2-1	CASSLPLAGPSYNEQFF	TGTGCCAGCAGTCTTCCATTAGCGGGACCCTCCTACAATGAGCAGTTCTTC
TRBV7-2	few	14	NA	TRBJ2-5	CASSPEPTAGTQYF	TGTGCCAGCAGCCCGGAACCCACGGCGGGGACCCAGTACTTC
TRBV27	many	16	TRBD1	TRBJ1-4	CASSSPSRDRGEKLFF	TGTGCCAGCAGTTCCCCATCCCGGGACAGGGGTGAAAAACTGTTTTTT
TRBV28	NA	15	NA	TRBJ2-1	CASVSGAESYNGQFF	TGTGCCAGCGTTTCCGGGGCGGAATCCTACAATGGGCAGTTCTTC
TRBV11-3	many	15	TRBD2	TRBJ2-1	CASSLGGLAYNEQFF	TGTGCCAGCAGCTTAGGGGGACTAGCTTACAATGAGCAGTTCTTC
TRBV19	NA	13	NA	TRBJ1-1	CASSIRGGTEAFF	TGTGCCAGTAGTATCCGGGGAGGGACTGAAGCTTTCTTT
TRBV29-1	many	13	TRBD1	TRBJ1-1	CSARDRKNTEAFF	TGCAGCGCCCGGGACAGAAAGAACACTGAAGCTTTCTTT
TRBV6-5	many	16	NA	TRBJ1-6	CASSYEPSSYNSPLHF	TGTGCCAGCAGTTACGAGCCTAGCTCCTATAATTCACCCCTCCACTTT
TRBV5-6	NA	15	NA	TRBJ2-7	CASSLTGLKPYEQYF	TGTGCCAGCAGCTTAACGGGACTGAAACCCTACGAGCAGTACTTC
TRBV3-1	many	14	NA	TRBJ1-2	CASSPLGPDYGYTF	TGTGCCAGCAGCCCTTTAGGGCCTGACTATGGCTACACCTTC
TRBV19	many	16	TRBD1	TRBJ2-6	CATDDRERAGANVLTF	TGTGCCACTGATGACAGGGAAAGGGCAGGGGCCAACGTCCTGACTTTC
TRBV5-1	many	16	NA	TRBJ2-1	CASSLEGLGGSSHPPF	TGCGCCAGCAGCTTGGAGGGGTTGGGGGGATCTTCCCACCCACCCTTC
TRBV5-4	NA	17	NA	TRBJ2-1	CASSHSGQADSYNEQFF	TGTGCCAGCAGCCATTCAGGACAAGCGGACTCCTACAATGAGCAGTTCTTC
TRBV3-1	many	16	TRBD2	TRBJ2-1	CASSQDIGAGGVEQFF	TGTGCCAGCAGCCAAGATATAGGAGCGGGAGGTGTTGAGCAGTTCTTC
TRBV29-1	many	14	TRBD2	TRBJ2-1	CSATGLAGHDEQFF	TGCAGCGCTACCGGACTAGCGGGACATGATGAGCAGTTCTTC
TRBV20-1	NA	19	TRBD2	TRBJ2-2	CSARALGLAGGPNTGELIF	TGCAGTGCTAGAGCTTTGGGACTAGCGGGAGGGCCGAATACCGGGGAGCTGATTTTT
TRBV18	many	18	TRBD1	TRBJ1-1	CASSLVMAGGRLNTEAFF	TGTGCCAGCTCACTGGTAATGGCAGGGGGACGCCTGAACACTGAAGCTTTCTTT
TRBV3-1	few	15	TRBD2	TRBJ2-3	CASRLAGGQTDTQYF	TGTGCCAGCCGACTAGCGGGAGGCCAGACAGATACGCAGTATTTT
TRBV20-1	many	14	TRBD1	TRBJ2-1	CSAQPRTGSNEQFF	TGCAGTGCTCAACCCCGGACAGGATCCAATGAGCAGTTCTTC
TRBV6-6	many	18	TRBD2	TRBJ2-2	CASSPLYDGLADTGELFF	TGTGCCAGCAGTCCCCTATATGACGGACTAGCGGACACCGGGGAGCTGTTTTTT
TRBV7-8	few	18	NA	TRBJ2-1	CASSPGGLRLSSYNEQFF	TGTGCCAGCAGCCCAGGTGGGTTGCGTTTGAGCTCCTACAATGAGCAGTTCTTC
TRBV18	NA	15	TRBD2	TRBJ2-1	CASSPVSSGLNEQFF	TGTGCCAGCTCACCCGTGTCTAGCGGTCTCAATGAGCAGTTCTTC
TRBV5-6	NA	13	NA	TRBJ2-7	CASSLGAGYEQYF	TGTGCCAGCAGCTTGGGGGCTGGCTACGAGCAGTACTTC
TRBV5-1	many	14	NA	TRBJ1-1	CASSFNTWVPEAFF	TGCGCCAGCAGCTTCAATACTTGGGTCCCTGAAGCTTTCTTT
TRBV6-4	NA	15	TRBD2	TRBJ2-1	CASSELAGTYNEQFF	TGTGCCAGCAGTGAACTAGCGGGGACCTACAATGAGCAGTTCTTC
TRBV20-1	many	14	TRBD2	TRBJ2-1	CSAMTSGTYNEQFF	TGCAGTGCCATGACTAGCGGGACCTACAATGAGCAGTTCTTC
TRBV10-3	many	16	TRBD2	TRBJ2-1	CAISELTSGGRNEQFF	TGTGCCATCAGTGAGCTTACTAGCGGGGGACGCAATGAGCAGTTCTTC
TRBV20-1	many	13	TRBD2	TRBJ2-5	CSALGLAEETQYF	TGCAGTGCTCTTGGGCTAGCGGAAGAGACCCAGTACTTC
TRBV7-3	many	13	NA	TRBJ1-1	CASSFVRDTEAFF	TGTGCCAGCAGCTTCGTCAGGGACACTGAAGCTTTCTTT
TRBV15	few	16	TRBD2	TRBJ2-1	CATSTASGRYYNEQFF	TGTGCCACCAGCACGGCTAGCGGGAGATACTACAATGAGCAGTTCTTC
TRBV6-5	few	11	NA	TRBJ2-7	CASGAIYEQYF	TGTGCCAGCGGAGCCATCTACGAGCAGTACTTC